The clone carrying this TCR beta chain was picked up many times. Its cognate antigen is unknown. The CDR3 covers 14 residues. Germline V gene sequence: CDR1 SGHTA, CDR2 FQGNSA. Between the trimmed V and J ends, which lost 5 bases and 2 bases, there was a span of 11 bases. This sample is drawn from a study of T cell repertoires in cytomegalovirus infection. Background on the study: CMV infection together with matching HLA type was indicated by public TCR beta signatures.

TCRdb re-analysed the reads in MiXCR, keeping a single row per CDR3 protein. In the table there are around 130,000 distinct CDR3 sequences, roughly 25% of which are singletons. This chain uses TRBV7-2 with TRBJ2-3, with D hard to call. The receptor's source is a human donor in good health (CMV status not recorded). Some clones in this sample may be carry-over from other donors' samples. Material: PBMCs, sequenced either directly or after in vitro stimulation (not recorded which). DNA of the CDR3: TGTGCCAGCAGCCCCAATAGTTACACAGATACGCAGTATTTT. It translates to CASSPNSYTDTQYF.